This TCR beta chain was profiled in a study of CD8+CD57+ T cells in acquired aplastic anemia. Background on the study: Sorted CD4+ and CD8+ cells yielded DNA averaging around 3.5 ug.

The CDR3 extends over 17 amino acids. With 4 bases clipped from V and 5 bases from J, the junction kept 14 bases outside the gene matches. CDR1 and CDR2 from the germline V gene are LNHDA and SQIVND (reference sequence). TCR beta VDJ combinations and CDR3 sequences were profiled from genomic DNA. TCRdb used MiXCR to reprocess the reads, holding one entry per CDR3 protein. The sample lists a few hundred thousand distinct CDR3 sequences; around 30% were seen once. This clonotype was counted many times. Patients who underwent sequencing had shown CD8+CD57+ cell expansion by flow cytometry. Sequenced material: sorted CD4+, CD8+, or CD8+CD57+ T cells (not recorded which) from PBMCs. The V and J genes are TRBV19 and TRBJ1-1; 9 bases line up with TRBD1. The clonotype comes from a human donor with aplastic anemia. In DNA form, the CDR3 reads TGTGCCAGTAGTACCCACGCGGGACAGGGAGGAAGTACTGAAGCTTTCTTT. Translation: CASSTHAGQGGSTEAFF.